This TCR beta chain is drawn from a study of cytomegalovirus exposure and HLA in healthy donors (dated by TCRdb to about 2017). About the study as a whole: An earlier analysis of 550 to 700 of the donors reported roughly 300 Gb of sequence data and 117 million unique TCR beta sequences from approximately 180 million T cells. An early release that covered about 600 HLA-typed donors contained 250 to 350 gigabases of sequencing data and roughly 84 million unique TCR sequences. Of the roughly 410 genotyped donors, 65% to 90% were placed in the genetic ancestry cluster associated with self-reported Caucasian donors. The aim of the study was to test whether cataloging public T cell receptors could identify signatures of past pathogen exposure. The T cell repertoires of some 700 subjects were profiled by immunosequencing and related to cytomegalovirus serostatus. A separate validation cohort of 100 to 150 different subjects was used in addition to the approximately 640-subject first cohort. The study combined high-throughput TCR immunosequencing, statistical association of individual TCRs with disease status, and machine learning to predict cytomegalovirus infection status. A later analysis re-examined previously published TCR beta repertoires from about 700 donors and added high-resolution HLA genotyping to investigate patterns of TCR occurrence. Rather than using new phenotypic data, the later analysis identified candidate immune exposures from TCR beta sequences and from how often those sequences occurred across donors. An earlier analysis of 587 of the donors used high-throughput TCR beta sequencing to judge whether each TCR beta V gene segment behaved as functional or pseudogenic. Donor age, sex, ethnicity and CMV serostatus were compiled alongside the repertoire data. A later genetic analysis took genome-wide SNP genotypes for about 55% of the roughly 700 donors and used that subset as a discovery cohort. Every repertoire in the discovery cohort had been generated on one and the same sequencing platform. HLA typing included class I and class II loci at four-digit resolution. The number of donors typed differed by locus, with 629-630 for A, B, C, DRB1 and DQB1, around 520 for DQA1, over 600 for DPA1, and roughly 450 for DPB1. Because of strong linkage in the cohort, five DR-DQ haplotypes were treated as single units for association and clustering. Among about 410 genotyped donors of the cohort, an average of around 250,000 unique TCR beta nucleotide sequences was sequenced per donor, of which 15% to 20% were non-productive. The paper's findings and limits, for the study overall: A later analysis found that TCR association rates varied across HLA loci, with DRB1 alleles showing the most associated TCRs and HLA-C alleles the fewest. In a later analysis, HLA-associated TCR beta chains were found to be more clonally expanded and to have lower generation probabilities than equally common non-associated chains. A further reported finding was that TCR beta sequences accurately predicted the HLA-A and HLA-B alleles for most subjects in the first cohort. In an earlier analysis of 587 of the donors, most TCR beta V segments appeared in productive rearrangements about 90% or about 30% of the time, broadly matching IMGT annotations. Compared with the approximately 720-donor mean, donors in an Asian-associated ancestry cluster had fewer N-insertions in productive TCRs, according to a later genetic analysis. Specific HLA alleles were associated with 18,000 or so TCR beta sequences at a false discovery rate of 0.05 in a later analysis. The study gave a list of 150 to 200 TCR beta chains associated with cytomegalovirus. CMV serostatus was the only immune exposure information available for the cohort. In vitro tests confirmed that a few of the cytomegalovirus-associated TCR beta chains recognize cytomegalovirus antigens. Correlated functional status among segregating V segments might reflect linkage disequilibrium, but an unknown experimental factor could not be ruled out. According to the authors, the approach could potentially be generalized to other disease states and immunological phenotypes. Strong co-occurrence of HLA alleles, especially DR and DQ, made assigning TCR associations to individual alleles difficult. Because some donors lacked HLA typing at each locus, the association tests relied only on the typed subset. V-gene and J-gene trimming of TCR beta chains was associated with a missense DCLRE1C variant in a later genetic analysis, and the association was replicated in an independent cohort. Across donors, most TCR sequences were observed very rarely, whereas some public TCRs were present in many individuals. A group of highly shared sequence variants was considered likely to be a technical artifact of the sequencing pipeline. In a later analysis, most CMV-associated TCR beta chains were found to appear HLA-restricted, with HLA associations seemingly driven largely by CMV exposure. Because counts were too low, about 15 rarely observed V segments, including chromosome 9 orphons, were left out of the earlier analysis of 500 to 750 of the donors. Roughly uniform sequencing depth across donors was assumed in presence/absence analyses, although this assumption may not hold. In this cohort, only TCR beta chains were sequenced, and detectable features were limited by the absence of alpha or paired-chain data. Several of the top co-occurrence clusters appeared to be linked to parvovirus B19, influenza, CMV and Epstein-Barr virus, according to a later analysis. Cytomegalovirus status was reported to be diagnosed by the classifier with high specificity and sensitivity in both the original and validation cohorts.

The method was the immunoSEQ multiplex PCR assay. For the multiplex PCR, a mixture combining 60 forward primers for TCR Vbeta segments and 13 reverse primers for TCR Jbeta segments was used. A multiplex PCR assay on genomic DNA amplified the CDR3 region of rearranged TCR beta genes. On the Illumina HiSeq System, the amplified TCR beta libraries were sequenced as 87-base-pair reads. Per the source publication's procedure: A later analysis tallied around 82 million unique TCR beta chains across the approximately 670 repertoires, and some 10 million of those chains were shared by two or more donors. Raw reads were error-corrected and collapsed into unique sequences by a nearest-neighbor algorithm in which closely related sequences were merged to remove PCR and sequencing errors. CDR3 sequences were aligned to IMGT reference sequences to assign V, D and J gene segments. For a sequence to be retained, a match of at least six nucleotides was required to both a V gene segment and a J gene segment. A rearrangement was called productive if the CDR3 had no stop codons and remained in frame with V and J, and every other rearrangement was called non-productive. Following IMGT convention, CDR3 was defined as the stretch from the second conserved V-encoded cysteine up to the conserved J-encoded phenylalanine. In an earlier analysis of around 640 of the donors, sequences lacking an unambiguous match to a single V gene segment were excluded. An earlier analysis of several hundred of the donors called V segments functional above 56.7% productive rearrangements and segregating when the between-donor standard deviation exceeded 5%. A statistical classification framework was developed to diagnose cytomegalovirus status using the catalog of TCR beta chain sequences. V and J gene assignment, in a later analysis, came from comparing TCR nucleotide sequences with IMGT/GENE-DB human TR gene sequences. In a later analysis, CDR3 sequences and most-parsimonious VDJ recombination scenarios were assigned using the TCRdist pipeline. In a later analysis, each TCR beta chain was defined by its CDR3 amino acid sequence together with its V-gene family, and reads lacking a unique V-gene family were excluded. A later analysis removed 500 to 650 highly shared, low-generation-probability nucleotide sequences to deal with suspected cross-contamination and a sequencing artifact. In a later analysis, a clonal expansion index for each public chain was calculated from normalized within-repertoire ranks of inferred template counts. A later analysis computed generation probabilities with a VDJ recombination model fitted to out-of-frame rearrangements, and checked the results against IGoR. In a later analysis, TCR-TCR, TCR-HLA and TCR-CMV co-occurrence was scored with hypergeometric tests, and a repertoire-size bias correction was applied to TCR pairs. To estimate false discovery rates, a later analysis permuted the HLA or CMV assignments 20 times. In a later analysis, co-occurring TCRs were grouped using DBSCAN, and TCRdist sequence similarity was added for clustering within HLA-allele-positive subsets. Repertoires with fewer than 30,000 or more than 120,000 public chains, plus five repertoires with anomalous nucleotide sharing, were excluded from co-occurrence clustering. This is the immuneACCESS table as TCRdb keeps it, with only in-frame sequences that have V and J called. A part of the clones is gone; compared with another copy, unresolved V genes explain less than half, and the rest is unexplained. The DNA was the basis for D and trimming; V, J and clone size are from that table. The sample contains roughly 180,000 clones, more than 65% of them found a single time. The top ten hold approximately 1.5% of the sample.

Points on this clone: It has no known antigen specificity. Base-call qualities are not available, and no considerably larger clone is one nucleotide away.

The cohort comprised several hundred healthy bone marrow donors. All cohort members were sampled while nominally healthy, although unrecorded immune exposures were likely present. The donor was CMV seronegative and belonged to the group of over 300 seronegative cohort members. A peripheral blood sample was provided by each donor, and peripheral blood mononuclear cells were used for TCR beta sequencing. The Qiagen DNeasy Blood Extraction Kit was used to extract genomic DNA from the blood cell samples. The sequence came from a male donor in good health and CMV-seronegative. Sequenced sample: PBMCs.

The CDR3 protein: CASSPGDTGNTIYF. The sequence in DNA is TGTGCCAGTAGTCCCGGGGACACCGGAAACACCATATATTTT. This chain joins TRBV19 to TRBJ1-3, with TRBD1 tentatively as D gene (6 bases match). V was cut back by 5 bases and J by 4 bases, leaving a gap of 12 bases between them. CDR1 and CDR2 are read off the germline V gene (reference sequence) as LNHDA and SQIVND. The CDR3 measures 14 amino acids from cysteine to phenylalanine. Only CDR3 DNA is held: 42 bases, read in frame from base 1.